This entry is about one TCR beta chain. Its antigen is not known. V lost 5 bases to trimming and J lost 2 bases; unmatched junction nucleotides: 2. The germline CDR1 and CDR2 sequences are LNHDA and SQIVND (reference sequence). The CDR3 consists of 13 residues. This entry is derived from a study of OX40 agonist ivuxolimab in advanced cancers. Study-level information: Patients received intravenous ivuxolimab every 2 weeks at 0.01 to 10 mg/kg. Averaging 60 years in age, with a range of about 23 to 90, the cohort was approximately 87% male. Regarding the study as a whole: Blood T cells, both CD4+ and CD8+, expanded clonally by week 6 at 0.1 to 3.0 mg/kg.

Sequencing was performed with immunoSEQ multiplex PCR; in TCRdb, only in-frame clones are kept and a portion is missing. The repertoire holds some 90,000 clones, with roughly nine tenths as singletons. This TCR was recovered from an adult with an advanced solid tumor such as melanoma, head and neck, liver or kidney cancer. Sequenced here: CD4+ or CD8+ T cells sorted from blood, sampled in a trial of the OX40 agonist ivuxolimab. This rearrangement joins TRBV19 to TRBJ2-7, with TRBD1 identical over 8 bases. CDR3 nucleotides: TGTGCCAGTAGTGTACAGGGGGCCTACGAGCAGTACTTC. Residues: CASSVQGAYEQYF.